This T cell receptor beta chain was identified in a study of blood T cell repertoires in COVID-19. Germline V gene data show CDR1 as SEHNR and CDR2 as FQNEAQ (reference sequence). This CDR3 comprises 17 residues. V lost 4 bases and J lost 4; bases outside the gene matches: 9. Authors' processing steps: Amplification of reference gene primers was used by the study to estimate nucleated cell counts. Assay: immunoSEQ multiplex PCR; the TCRdb copy retains only in-frame clones and omits some. That table is the source of V, J and clone size, and D and trimming were worked out from the DNA. Altogether 310,000 or so clones are present, approximately 88% being singletons, with the ten largest covering 5.5% to 7%.

The chain carries TRBV7-9 and TRBJ2-7; 14 nucleotides match TRBD2. The TCR sequence derives from a woman aged 40 to 49 who had recovered from COVID-19. The specimen was PBMCs or T cells enriched from blood (not recorded which). This CDR3 is CASSSYGGTSGRYEQYF. The CDR3 coding sequence is TGTGCCAGCAGCTCCTATGGGGGGACTAGCGGGAGATACGAGCAGTACTTC.